Each of the 29 T cell receptor beta chains below was sequenced from the same sample in a study of cytomegalovirus exposure and HLA in healthy donors. Clones were read by immunoSEQ multiplex PCR, and TCRdb kept only the in-frame ones, dropping some. The sample lists under 75,000 clones; around four fifths were seen once. Specimen: PBMCs. The receptors were gathered from a man aged 25-45 years in good health and CMV-seronegative.

This chain connects TRBV27 to TRBJ2-5, with D maybe TRBD2 (6 bases). The CDR3 covers 15 residues. Deletions cut 1 base from V and 4 bases from J, with 13 bases between. Germline lookup yields CDR1 MNHEY and CDR2 SMNVEV (reference sequence). CDR3 sequence (DNA): TGTGCCAGCAGTTTATTGCCAGCGGGTCCAGAGACCCAGTACTTC. Encoded protein: CASSLLPAGPETQYF.

This rearrangement joins TRBV5-1 to TRBJ1-6; D unclear. V was shortened by 4 bases and J by 11 bases, with 19 bases between the two germline ends. Germline CDR1 reads SGHRS; CDR2 reads YFSETQ. The CDR3 has 15 residues. CDR3 region: CASSGVGVTGTPLHF. The CDR3 DNA reads TGCGCCAGCAGCGGGGTGGGCGTGACCGGGACACCCCTCCACTTT.

The rearrangement links TRBV11-2 to TRBJ2-1; D unresolved. The CDR3 sequence is 14 residues long. Germline CDR1 and CDR2: SGHAT and FQNNGV. Trimming removed 5 bases from V and 5 bases from J, with 13 bases in between. DNA of the CDR3: TGTGCCAGCAGCGTAGGGTACAGTCACAATGAGCAGTTCTTC. Protein: CASSVGYSHNEQFF. The variable domain in full, completed from reference TRBV11-2 and TRBJ2-1, reads EAGVAQSPRYKIIEKRQSVAFWCNPISGHATLYWYQQILGQGPKLLIQFQNNGVVDDSQLPKDRFSAERLKGVDSTLKIQPAKLEDSAVYLCASSVGYSHNEQFFGPGTRLTVL.

The chain joins TRBV7-2 to TRBJ2-1; D is possibly TRBD2 (6 bases). Germline V gene sequence: CDR1 SGHTA, CDR2 FQGNSA. V was pared by 5 bases and J by 1 base, with 15 bases between. CDR3 length: 16 amino acids. CDR3 sequence (DNA): TGTGCCAGCAGCCCATCGGGGGTTCGATCCTACAATGAGCAGTTCTTC. It is translated as CASSPSGVRSYNEQFF.

This clone has just a few counts. The genes are TRBV11-2 and TRBJ1-2; 7 positions match TRBD1. The germline CDR1 and CDR2 sequences are SGHAT and FQNNGV. The trim removed 5 bases at V and 6 bases at J, leaving 6 bases unmatched. The CDR3 spans 13 residues. CDR3 region: CASSPQGFNGYTF. CDR3 sequence (DNA): TGTGCCAGCAGCCCACAGGGGTTTAATGGCTACACCTTC.

The V gene is TRBV4-3, the J gene TRBJ2-5; tentatively, D is TRBD1 (5 bases). V lost 0 bases, J lost 9 bases, and 11 bases lay in between. Germline loops: CDR1 LGHNA, CDR2 YSLEER. This CDR3 is built from 13 residues. The CDR3 is CASSQDLKGPQYF. The CDR3 DNA is TGCGCCAGCAGCCAAGATTTGAAGGGGCCCCAGTACTTC.

The chain is built from TRBV19 and TRBJ2-2; 7 nucleotides match TRBD2. The CDR3 totals 14 residues. The germline V gene encodes CDR1 LNHDA and CDR2 SQIVND (reference sequence). V lost 7 bases to trimming and J lost 4 bases; unmatched junction nucleotides: 6. CDR3 protein: CASTERGGTGELFF. The CDR3 coding sequence is TGTGCCAGTACTGAGCGGGGCGGCACCGGGGAGCTGTTTTTT.

This chain links TRBV6-1 with TRBJ2-7; TRBD1 agrees at 7 bases. This CDR3 comprises 11 residues. The germline gives CDR1 MNHNS, CDR2 SASEGT. Trimming took 11 bases from V and 7 from J; bases not matched to a gene: 8. Written as DNA, the CDR3 is TGTGCCGGCCGACAGGGCTGGGAGCAGTACTTC. Protein product: CAGRQGWEQYF.

The CDR3 DNA sequence: TGTGCCAGCAGCAAAGGACTAGCGGACAGCTCCTACGAGCAGTACGTC. The encoded protein is CASSKGLADSSYEQYV. The chain has TRBV21-1 and TRBJ2-7; the table gives TRBD2 as D, unverified against the DNA. TRBV21-1 is described as a pseudogene. The CDR3 has 16 residues.

This clone has only a few counts. The chain employs TRBV2 and TRBJ1-2, with D possibly matching TRBD1 (5 bases). Germline values: CDR1 SNHLY, CDR2 FYNNEI. V was clipped by 6 bases and J by 7 bases, with 15 bases between them. This CDR3 region has 13 residues. Written as DNA, the CDR3 is TGTGCCAGCAGCGCACAGGATCAAGGTGGCTACACCTTC. Translating it yields CASSAQDQGGYTF.

CDR3 in DNA: TGTGCCAGCAGCTTCGGGACTAGCCCGCCCGGGGAGCTGTTTTTT. Protein: CASSFGTSPPGELFF. V is TRBV7-9 and J is TRBJ2-2; 9 bases fit TRBD2. The V segment lost 3 bases and the J segment 6 bases; nucleotides outside the gene matches: 5. The length of the CDR3 is 15 residues. CDR1 and CDR2 from the germline V gene are SEHNR and FQNEAQ (reference sequence).

The chain links TRBV7-2 to TRBJ1-1; maybe TRBD1 (5 bases). The CDR3 is 13 residues long. V was shortened by 1 base and J by 6 bases, with 9 bases between the two germline ends. Germline CDR1 SGHTA, CDR2 FQGNSA. CDR3 sequence reads: CASSLGLTAEAFF. The CDR3 bases are TGTGCCAGCAGCTTAGGGTTGACAGCTGAAGCTTTCTTT. Using reference TRBV7-2 and TRBJ1-1 for the parts outside the CDR3, the full variable domain is GAGVSQSPSNKVTEKGKDVELRCDPISGHTALYWYRQSLGQGLEFLIYFQGNSAPDKSGLPSDRFSAERTGGSVSTLTIQRTQQEDSAVYLCASSLGLTAEAFFGQGTRLTVV.

V usage is TRBV27 and J usage is TRBJ2-7, with D possibly TRBD2 on 6 matching bases. V lost 8 bases and J lost 10, with 24 bases in between. This CDR3 region has 14 residues. CDR1 and CDR2 (germline): MNHEY, SMNVEV (reference sequence). The CDR3 DNA reads TGTGCCAGCCAAAAGATCCGGGCGGGAATCGAACAGTACGTC. It yields the protein CASQKIRAGIEQYV.

This clone was counted many times. This chain links TRBV28 with TRBJ1-2; maybe TRBD1 (6 bases). The CDR3 sequence is 17 residues long. Germline V CDR1 and CDR2: MDHEN, SYDVKM. The germline V and J ends were trimmed by 6 bases and 4 bases, with 24 bases remaining between them. The CDR3 region is CASRIGGVGTLLYGYTF. CDR3 sequence (DNA): TGTGCCAGCAGAATAGGGGGGGTGGGGACGCTGCTCTATGGCTACACCTTC.

This chain uses TRBV6-5 with TRBJ2-3; a possible D gene is TRBD1 (6 bases). The CDR3 loop spans 14 amino acids. The V gene lost 6 bases and the J gene lost 2 bases, with 12 bases spanning the gap. Germline CDR1 reads MNHEY; CDR2 reads SVGAGI. Written as DNA, the CDR3 is TGTGCCAGCAGGTCACAGGGCCTCACAGATACGCAGTATTTT. Its protein product is CASRSQGLTDTQYF.

The chain carries TRBV5-1 and TRBJ2-1, with 7 bases lining up with TRBD2. This CDR3 is built from 12 residues. Germline V gives CDR1 SGHRS, CDR2 YFSETQ. The V gene end was trimmed by 2 bases and the J gene end by 9 bases; junction bases not matched to a gene: 2. The CDR3 loop reads CASSLREVEQFF. The CDR3, as DNA: TGCGCCAGCAGCTTACGGGAGGTTGAGCAGTTCTTC.

V and J are TRBV5-1 and TRBJ1-2; tentatively, D is TRBD1 (6 bases). The CDR3 has 15 amino acids. CDR1 is SGHRS, CDR2 YFSETQ, per germline. Trimming removed 4 bases from V and 0 bases from J, with 13 bases in between. CDR3 protein: CASSPGELANYGYTF. The CDR3, as DNA: TGCGCCAGCAGCCCAGGGGAGTTAGCTAACTATGGCTACACCTTC. The entire variable domain, with the rest obtained from reference TRBV5-1 and TRBJ1-2, is as follows: KAGVTQTPRYLIKTRGQQVTLSCSPISGHRSVSWYQQTPGQGLQFLFEYFSETQRNKGNFPGRFSGRQFSNSRSEMNVSTLELGDSALYLCASSPGELANYGYTFGSGTRLTVV.

The chain links TRBV19 to TRBJ2-7, with 8 bases identical to TRBD1. The CDR3 is 15 residues long. V shed 10 bases, J shed 2 bases, and the junction held 13 bases outside the gene matches. From germline, CDR1 is LNHDA and CDR2 SQIVND (reference sequence). The CDR3 loop reads CATQPGTGFTYEQYF. The CDR3 nucleotides are TGTGCCACTCAGCCCGGGACAGGCTTTACCTACGAGCAGTACTTC.

The chain uses TRBV18 and TRBJ2-7; weak D call: TRBD2 (6 bases). Between the trimmed V and J ends, which lost 2 bases and 7 bases, there was a span of 15 bases. The CDR3 runs 14 residues. Germline CDR1 reads KGHSH; CDR2 reads LQKENI. The CDR3 DNA reads as TGTGCCAGCTCACCAGCGACGGGACTCATTGAGCAGTACGTC. Translating gives CASSPATGLIEQYV.

The rearrangement links TRBV7-3 to TRBJ1-3; 8 bases fit TRBD1. Trimming removed 2 bases from V and 4 bases from J; junction bases left unmatched: 4. The CDR3 is 15 amino acids. CDR1 is SGHTA, CDR2 FQGTGA, per germline. CDR3 coding DNA: TGTGCCAGCAGCTTATTGACAGGGGCAGGAAACACCATATATTTT. It is translated as CASSLLTGAGNTIYF.

The chain links TRBV5-4 to TRBJ2-2; D is possibly TRBD2 (7 bases). This CDR3 is 14 amino acids long. Trimming pared 4 bases from V and 6 bases from J, leaving 13 bases between. CDR1 and CDR2 from the germline V gene are SGHNT and YYREEE (reference sequence). The CDR3 loop is CASSEGGEAGELFF. For the CDR3, the DNA is TGTGCCAGCAGCGAAGGGGGGGAGGCCGGGGAGCTGTTTTTT.

As DNA, the CDR3 is TGTGCCAGCAGTTTAGGGCTCACGGCGGGTGAGACCCAGTACTTC. Encoded protein: CASSLGLTAGETQYF. This sequence joins TRBV27 and TRBJ2-5, with a tentative D call TRBD2 (5 bases). Trimming cost V 2 bases and J 5 bases, with 15 bases left between them. The CDR3 contains 15 residues. Germline CDR1 reads MNHEY; CDR2 reads SMNVEV (reference sequence).

This sequence joins TRBV6-5 and TRBJ2-3, with TRBD2 matching 8 bases. Germline CDR1 and CDR2: MNHEY and SVGAGI. V shed 5 bases, J shed 2 bases, and the junction held 6 bases outside the gene matches. The CDR3 is made up of 15 amino acids. CDR3: CASSPSGSFTDTQYF. The CDR3 DNA reads TGTGCCAGCAGTCCCAGCGGGAGTTTCACAGATACGCAGTATTTT.

The chain links TRBV15 to TRBJ1-1; D possibly corresponds to TRBD1 (5 bases). Germline V CDR1 and CDR2: LNHNV, YYDKDF (reference sequence). The V end was cut by 2 bases, the J end by 5 bases, with 15 bases between. The CDR3 sequence is 15 residues long. CDR3 nucleotide sequence: TGTGCCACCAGCAGACCACCAGGGAGGGGAACTGAAGCTTTCTTT. It yields the protein CATSRPPGRGTEAFF.

The CDR3 region has the DNA TGTGCCAGCAGCTTAGAGGCGGGGGGTCATACCCAGTACTTC. Translated: CASSLEAGGHTQYF. The V and J genes are TRBV7-2 and TRBJ2-5; 8 bases map to TRBD2. Germline loops: CDR1 SGHTA, CDR2 FQGNSA. The J segment lost 8 bases and the V segment lost 1 base, leaving 6 bases of the junction unmatched. This CDR3 has 14 residues.

The V gene is TRBV19, the J gene TRBJ2-5; D is unclear. Germline CDR1 is LNHDA and CDR2 is SQIVND (reference sequence). With 7 bases removed from V and 5 bases from J, the gap between germline ends came to 11 bases. This CDR3 has 12 residues. In nucleotides, the CDR3 is TGTGCCAGTAAGAGTAGAGCGGAGACCCAGTACTTC. It is translated as CASKSRAETQYF. The full variable domain, in which reference TRBV19 and TRBJ2-5 provide the parts outside the CDR3, is DGGITQSPKYLFRKEGQNVTLSCEQNLNHDAMYWYRQDPGQGLRLIYYSQIVNDFQKGDIAEGYSVSREKKESFPLTVTSAQKNPTAFYLCASKSRAETQYFGPGTRLLVL.

Only a few counts were recorded for this clone. The V and J genes are TRBV6-5 and TRBJ1-1; TRBD1 might be the D (5 bases). Between the trimmed V and J ends, which lost 6 bases and 3 bases, there was a span of 8 bases. The germline V gene has CDR1 MNHEY and CDR2 SVGAGI. The CDR3 spans 12 residues. CDR3 residues: CASSGGDTEAFF. Here the CDR3 DNA reads TGTGCCAGCAGCGGAGGGGACACTGAAGCTTTCTTT.

CDR3 amino acids: CASSPADRMQPQHF. The CDR3 DNA reads as TGTGCCAGCAGCCCAGCCGACAGGATGCAGCCCCAGCATTTT. This chain uses TRBV7-8 with TRBJ1-5; weak D call: TRBD1 (6 bases). CDR1 and CDR2 from the germline V gene are SGHVS and FQNEAQ. V lost 5 bases, J lost 7 bases, and 15 bases lay in between. The CDR3 sequence is 14 residues long.

V gene TRBV7-2 combines with J gene TRBJ1-2; D uncertain. This CDR3 has 14 residues. CDR1 SGHTA and CDR2 FQGNSA come from the germline V gene. V gave up 5 bases and J gave up 4 bases, with 14 bases separating them. CDR3 amino acids: CASSRRVMSYGYTF. The CDR3 DNA sequence: TGTGCCAGCAGCCGGAGAGTCATGAGCTATGGCTACACCTTC.